This TCR beta chain was recovered during a study of T cell repertoires in cytomegalovirus infection. Study-wide points: What dominated the ex vivo response were HLA-C-restricted CMV-specific TCR beta clonotypes.

On this clonotype: Antigen unknown.

Trimming left V 2 bases short and J 6 bases short, with 7 bases between. The CDR3 is made up of 12 amino acids. Per germline, CDR1 MNHEY and CDR2 SVGEGT. TCRdb used MiXCR to reprocess the reads, holding one entry per CDR3 protein. The sample shows about 920,000 distinct CDR3 sequences, around 30% of them seen only once. The chain uses TRBV6-2 or TRBV6-3 and TRBJ1-1; D is unclear. Specimen: cultured CD8+ T cells from PBMCs, collected from culture after CMV antigen stimulation. The receptor was isolated from a human donor in good health (CMV status not recorded). Some clones in this sample may be carry-over from other donors' samples. The CDR3 region has the DNA TGTGCCAGCAGTTACGGAGATCCTGAAGCTTTCTTT. Its protein is CASSYGDPEAFF.